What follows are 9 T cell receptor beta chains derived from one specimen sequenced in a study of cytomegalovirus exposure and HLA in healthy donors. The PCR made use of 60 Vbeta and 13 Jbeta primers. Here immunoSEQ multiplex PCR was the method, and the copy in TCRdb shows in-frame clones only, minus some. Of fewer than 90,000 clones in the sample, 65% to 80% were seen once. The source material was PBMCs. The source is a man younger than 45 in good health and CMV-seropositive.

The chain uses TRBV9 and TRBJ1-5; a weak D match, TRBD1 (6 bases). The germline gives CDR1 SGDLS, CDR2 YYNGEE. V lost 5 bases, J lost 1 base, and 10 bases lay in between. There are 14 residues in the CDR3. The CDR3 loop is CASSLTGSNQPQHF. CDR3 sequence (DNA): TGTGCCAGCAGTCTAACAGGGAGCAATCAGCCCCAGCATTTT.

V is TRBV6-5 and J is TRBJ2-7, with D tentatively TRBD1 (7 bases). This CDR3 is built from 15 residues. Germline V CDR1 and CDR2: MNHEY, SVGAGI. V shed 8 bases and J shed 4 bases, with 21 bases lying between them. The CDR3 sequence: CASRRPGGPVYEQYF. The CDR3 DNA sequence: TGTGCCAGCCGTCGCCCAGGGGGGCCGGTGTACGAGCAGTACTTC.

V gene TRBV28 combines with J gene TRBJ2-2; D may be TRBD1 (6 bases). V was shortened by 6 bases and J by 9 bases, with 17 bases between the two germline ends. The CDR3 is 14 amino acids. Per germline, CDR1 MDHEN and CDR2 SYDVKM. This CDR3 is CASSTDRAGWELFF. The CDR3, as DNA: TGTGCCAGCAGCACGGACAGAGCCGGCTGGGAGCTGTTTTTT.

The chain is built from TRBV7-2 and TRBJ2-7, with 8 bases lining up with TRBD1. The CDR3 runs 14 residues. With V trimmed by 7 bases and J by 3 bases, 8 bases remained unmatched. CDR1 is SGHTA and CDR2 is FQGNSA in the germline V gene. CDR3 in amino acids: CASKPGQEFYEQYF. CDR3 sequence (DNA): TGTGCCAGCAAACCGGGACAGGAATTCTACGAGCAGTACTTC. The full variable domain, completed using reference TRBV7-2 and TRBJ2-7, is GAGVSQSPSNKVTEKGKDVELRCDPISGHTALYWYRQSLGQGLEFLIYFQGNSAPDKSGLPSDRFSAERTGGSVSTLTIQRTQQEDSAVYLCASKPGQEFYEQYFGPGTRLTVT.

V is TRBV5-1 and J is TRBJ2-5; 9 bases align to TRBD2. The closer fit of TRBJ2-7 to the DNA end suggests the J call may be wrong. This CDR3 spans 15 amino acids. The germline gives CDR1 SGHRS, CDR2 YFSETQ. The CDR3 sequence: CASSYIAGDSYEQYF. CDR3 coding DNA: TGCGCCAGCAGCTATATAGCGGGGGACTCCTACGAGCAGTACTTC.

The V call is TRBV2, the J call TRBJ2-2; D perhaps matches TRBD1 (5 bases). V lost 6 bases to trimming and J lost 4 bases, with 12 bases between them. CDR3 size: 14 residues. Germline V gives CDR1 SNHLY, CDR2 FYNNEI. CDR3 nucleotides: TGTGCCAGCAGCTTTGACAGAACCACCGGGGAGCTGTTTTTT. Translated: CASSFDRTTGELFF.

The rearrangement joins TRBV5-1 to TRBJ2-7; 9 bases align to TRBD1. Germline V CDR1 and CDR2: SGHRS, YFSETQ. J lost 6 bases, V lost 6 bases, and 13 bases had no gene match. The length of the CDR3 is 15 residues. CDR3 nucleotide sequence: TGCGCCAGCACTATTGGCGGACAGGGGACGGGCGAGCAGTACTTC. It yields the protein CASTIGGQGTGEQYF.

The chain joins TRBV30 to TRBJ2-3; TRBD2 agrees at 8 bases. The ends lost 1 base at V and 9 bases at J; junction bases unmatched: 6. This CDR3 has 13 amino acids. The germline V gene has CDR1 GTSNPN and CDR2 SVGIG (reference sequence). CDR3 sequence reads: CAWSARGVVTQYF. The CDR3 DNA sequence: TGTGCCTGGAGTGCGCGGGGGGTGGTGACGCAGTATTTT.

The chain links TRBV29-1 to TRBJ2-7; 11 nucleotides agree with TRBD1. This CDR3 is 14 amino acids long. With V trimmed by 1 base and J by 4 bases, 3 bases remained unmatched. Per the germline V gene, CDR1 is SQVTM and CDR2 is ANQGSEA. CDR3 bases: TGCAGCGTTGAAGGGGGACAGGGGGGGTACGAGCAGTACTTC. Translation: CSVEGGQGGYEQYF.